In this sample, the clone carrying this T cell receptor beta chain turned up once. What it binds is unknown. This sample stems from a study of cytomegalovirus exposure and HLA in healthy donors. Study information: Out of about 360 genotyped donors, 81% belonged to the Caucasian-associated ancestry cluster. Findings and limits, study-wide: In an earlier analysis, in roughly 600 donors, most V segments appeared productive either ~87% or ~30% of the time. At a 0.05 false discovery rate, a later analysis found around 17,000 TCR beta sequences to be associated with HLA alleles. Across HLA loci, a later analysis found differing TCR association rates, with DRB1 most and HLA-C fewest.

Amplification used 60 Vbeta primers and 13 Jbeta primers. Generated by immunoSEQ multiplex PCR, the TCRdb table keeps only in-frame clones and is missing some. The sample shows 160,000 or so clones, 70% to 85% of them seen only once. This CDR3 has 14 amino acids. The V segment lost 5 bases and the J segment 8 bases; nucleotides outside the gene matches: 8. Germline V CDR1 and CDR2: SEHNR, FQNEAQ (reference sequence). Material for sequencing was PBMCs. The chain joins TRBV7-9 to TRBJ1-2; 10 bases agree with TRBD1. The TCR originated in a male donor in good health and CMV-seronegative. This CDR3 reads CASSPDGGQGGYTF. CDR3 DNA: TGTGCCAGCAGCCCTGACGGGGGACAGGGGGGCTACACCTTC.